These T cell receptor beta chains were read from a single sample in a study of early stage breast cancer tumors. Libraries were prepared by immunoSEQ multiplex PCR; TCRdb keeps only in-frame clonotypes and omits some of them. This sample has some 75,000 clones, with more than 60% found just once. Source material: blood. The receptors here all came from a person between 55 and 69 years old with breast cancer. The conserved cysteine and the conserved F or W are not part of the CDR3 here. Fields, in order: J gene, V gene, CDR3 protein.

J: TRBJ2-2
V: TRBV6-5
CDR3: ASSTRGGTGELF

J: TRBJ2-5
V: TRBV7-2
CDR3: ASSSGLAQETQY

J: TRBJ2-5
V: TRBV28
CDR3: ATEGPGQQETQY

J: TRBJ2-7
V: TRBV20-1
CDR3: SARDYNEQY

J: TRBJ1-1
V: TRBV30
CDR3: AWSGTENTEAF

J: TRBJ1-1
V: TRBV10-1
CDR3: ASSESGTGGTEAF

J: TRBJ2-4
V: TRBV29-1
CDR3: SGGQGKNIQY

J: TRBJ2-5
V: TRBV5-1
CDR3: ASSLVGQGAQQETQY

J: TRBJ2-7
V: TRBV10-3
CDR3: AISGSGSRAYEQY

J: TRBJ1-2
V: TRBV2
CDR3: ASSESDNYGYT

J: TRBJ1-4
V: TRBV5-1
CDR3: ASSLDGEKLF

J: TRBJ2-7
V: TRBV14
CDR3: ASSPGVVMGEQY

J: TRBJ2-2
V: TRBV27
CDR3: ASSFRTSGGVTGELF

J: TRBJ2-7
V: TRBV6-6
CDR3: ASSWGKSYEQY

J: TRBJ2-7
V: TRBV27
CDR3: ASSLSGQGAYEQY

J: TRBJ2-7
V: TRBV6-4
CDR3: ASSEDLSPAYEQY

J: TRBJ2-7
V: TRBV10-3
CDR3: AIRDRLSYEQY

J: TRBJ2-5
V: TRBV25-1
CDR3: ASSAPQGGIREY

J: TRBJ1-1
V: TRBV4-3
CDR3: ASSQEVKNTEAF

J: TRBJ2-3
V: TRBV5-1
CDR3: ASSSDNTQY

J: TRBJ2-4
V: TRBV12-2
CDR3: ASRLEAAEAVQY

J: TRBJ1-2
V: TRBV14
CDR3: ASSPMRAKGYT

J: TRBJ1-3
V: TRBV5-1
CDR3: ASSSKGPPGNTIY

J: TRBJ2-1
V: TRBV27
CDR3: ASSLVASVEQF

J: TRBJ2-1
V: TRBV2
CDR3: ASGLSSGYNEQF

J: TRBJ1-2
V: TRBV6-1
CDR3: ASIESPYGYT

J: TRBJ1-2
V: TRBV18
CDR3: ASSPSLGTGGYGYT

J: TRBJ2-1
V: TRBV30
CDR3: AWSRDPGGDNEQF

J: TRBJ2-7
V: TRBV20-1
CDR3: SARPGSEQY

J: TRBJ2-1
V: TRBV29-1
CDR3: SVEKSGRVYNEQF

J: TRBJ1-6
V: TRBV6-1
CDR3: ASSSGPYNSPLH

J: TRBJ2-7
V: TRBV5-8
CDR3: ASSPPLAYEQY

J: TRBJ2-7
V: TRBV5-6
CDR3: ASSLRGGAYEQY

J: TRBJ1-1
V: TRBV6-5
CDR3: ASSGGPIEEAF

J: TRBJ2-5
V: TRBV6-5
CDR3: ASSPGLASRETQY

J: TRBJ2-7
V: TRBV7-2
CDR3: ASSLSPAGGSYEQY

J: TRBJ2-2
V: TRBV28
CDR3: ASSSRAVAGVYTGELF

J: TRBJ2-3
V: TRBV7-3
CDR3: ASSLMGRGSTDTQY

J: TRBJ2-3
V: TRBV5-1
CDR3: ASSLPGQYTDTQY

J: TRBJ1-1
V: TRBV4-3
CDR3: ASSRTADTEAF

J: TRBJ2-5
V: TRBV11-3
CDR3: ASSAGTETQY

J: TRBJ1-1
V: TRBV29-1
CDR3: SVAGTENTEAF

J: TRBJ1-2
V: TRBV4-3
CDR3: ASSQETNSHGYT

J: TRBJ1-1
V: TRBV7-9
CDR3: ASREGREAF

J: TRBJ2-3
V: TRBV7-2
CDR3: ASSPALGVDTQY

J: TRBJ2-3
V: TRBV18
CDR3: ASSPNRGDADTQY

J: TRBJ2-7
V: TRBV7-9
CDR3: ASGDGSYEQY

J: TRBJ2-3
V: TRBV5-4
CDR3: ASRGGTSTDTQY

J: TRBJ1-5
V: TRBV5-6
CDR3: ASSLGRESDQPQH

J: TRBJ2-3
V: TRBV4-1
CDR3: ASARLAGETTQY

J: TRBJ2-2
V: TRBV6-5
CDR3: ASSLSERLTGELF

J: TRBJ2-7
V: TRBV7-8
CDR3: ASSLVRGSYEQY